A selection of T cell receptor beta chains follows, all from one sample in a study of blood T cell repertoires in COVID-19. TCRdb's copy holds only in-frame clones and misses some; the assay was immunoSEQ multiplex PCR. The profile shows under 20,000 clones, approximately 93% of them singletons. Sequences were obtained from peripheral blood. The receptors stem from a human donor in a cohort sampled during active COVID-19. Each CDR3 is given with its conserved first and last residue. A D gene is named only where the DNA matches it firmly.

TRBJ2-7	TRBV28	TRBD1	CASSLGGTGGAEQYF
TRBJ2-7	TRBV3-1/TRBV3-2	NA	CASSQAPGESYEQYF
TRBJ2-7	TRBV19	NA	CASSFGRSSYEQYF
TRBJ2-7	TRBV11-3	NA	CASSSGQNYEQYF
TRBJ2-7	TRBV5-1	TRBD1	CASSLGDRANYEQYF
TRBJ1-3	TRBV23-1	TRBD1	CASSHPGQWFTGNTIYF
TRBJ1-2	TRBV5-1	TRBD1	CASSLSAGGPGGYTF
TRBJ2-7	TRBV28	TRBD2	CASSYRAGAYEQYF
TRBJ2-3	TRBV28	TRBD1	CASSPPQGAADTQYF
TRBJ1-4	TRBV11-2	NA	CASSFSYPHKAEDEKLFF
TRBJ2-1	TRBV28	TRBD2	CASLAGDNNEQFF
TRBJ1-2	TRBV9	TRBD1	CASSVSGGGAHYGYTF
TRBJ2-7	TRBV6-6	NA	CASSYRDVAGAYEQYF
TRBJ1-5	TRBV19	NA	CASSTRPGDGDQPQHF
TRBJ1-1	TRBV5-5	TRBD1	CASSPRDRNTEAFF
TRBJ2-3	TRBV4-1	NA	CASSQRTPLADTQYF
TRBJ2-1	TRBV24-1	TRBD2	CATSRAGGRNEQFF
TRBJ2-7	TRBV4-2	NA	CASSQGVGAYEQYF
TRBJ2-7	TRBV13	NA	CASSLGRSYEQYF
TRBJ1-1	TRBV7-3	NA	CASTPSPTEAFF
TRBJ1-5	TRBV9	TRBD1	CASSHGESGGNQPQHF
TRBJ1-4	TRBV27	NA	CASSLHDLEEKLFF
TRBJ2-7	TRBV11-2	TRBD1	CASSPGQAYEQYF
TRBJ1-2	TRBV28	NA	CATTFGGGYTF
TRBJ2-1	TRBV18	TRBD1	CASSPGTGVRQFF
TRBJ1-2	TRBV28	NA	CASSYTENYGYTF
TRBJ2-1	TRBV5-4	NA	CASSFPGTPPRSSYNEQFF
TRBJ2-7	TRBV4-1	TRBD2	CASSQGLAGDYEQYF
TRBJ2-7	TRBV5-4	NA	CASRPQGEYEQYF
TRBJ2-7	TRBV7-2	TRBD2	CASSSRLAGALTYEQYF
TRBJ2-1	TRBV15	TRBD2	CATSTTSGGVWSDEQFF
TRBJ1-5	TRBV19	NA	CASSTLHSGGQPQHF
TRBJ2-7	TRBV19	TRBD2	CASSSGLGKDEQYF
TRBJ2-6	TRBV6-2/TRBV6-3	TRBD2	CASSYPTSGRSLGANVLTF
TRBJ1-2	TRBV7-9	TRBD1	CASSFTGANYGYTF
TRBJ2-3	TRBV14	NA	CASNLGAPSTDTQYF